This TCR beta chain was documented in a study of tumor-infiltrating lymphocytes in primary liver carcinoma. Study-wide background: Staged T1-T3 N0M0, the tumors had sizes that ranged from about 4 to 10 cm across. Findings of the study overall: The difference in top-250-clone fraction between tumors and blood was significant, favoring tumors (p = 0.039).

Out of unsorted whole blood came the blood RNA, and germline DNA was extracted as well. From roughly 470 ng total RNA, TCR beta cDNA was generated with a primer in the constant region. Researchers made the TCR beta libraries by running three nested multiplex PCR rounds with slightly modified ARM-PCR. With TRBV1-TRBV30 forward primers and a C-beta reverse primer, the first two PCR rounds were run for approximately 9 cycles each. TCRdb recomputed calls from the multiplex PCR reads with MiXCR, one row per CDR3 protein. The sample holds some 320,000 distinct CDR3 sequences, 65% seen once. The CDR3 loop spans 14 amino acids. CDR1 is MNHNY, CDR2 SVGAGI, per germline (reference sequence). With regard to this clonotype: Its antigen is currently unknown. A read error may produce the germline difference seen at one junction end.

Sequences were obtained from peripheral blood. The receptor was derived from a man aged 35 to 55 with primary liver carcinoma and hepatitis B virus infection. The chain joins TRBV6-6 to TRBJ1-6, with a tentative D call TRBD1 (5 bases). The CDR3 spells CASSYSSLGQDSRF. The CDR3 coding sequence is TGTGCCAGCAGTTACTCGTCTTTGGGGCAGGACTCTCGCTTT.